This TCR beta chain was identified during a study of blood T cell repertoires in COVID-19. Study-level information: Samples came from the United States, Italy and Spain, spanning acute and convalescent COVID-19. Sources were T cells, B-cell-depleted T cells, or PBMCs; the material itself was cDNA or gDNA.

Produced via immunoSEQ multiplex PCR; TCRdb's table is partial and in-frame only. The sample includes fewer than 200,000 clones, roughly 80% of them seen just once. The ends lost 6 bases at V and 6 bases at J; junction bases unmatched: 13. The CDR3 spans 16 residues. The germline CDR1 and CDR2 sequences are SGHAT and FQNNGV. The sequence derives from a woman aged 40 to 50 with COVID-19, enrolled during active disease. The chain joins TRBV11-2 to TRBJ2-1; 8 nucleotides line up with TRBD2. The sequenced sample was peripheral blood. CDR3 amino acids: CASSRRSSGSLNEQFF. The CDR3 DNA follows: TGTGCCAGCAGTCGGAGGTCTAGCGGGTCGCTCAATGAGCAGTTCTTC.